What follows are 3 T cell receptor beta chains derived from one specimen sequenced in a study of shared clonotypes between healthy human individuals. TCRdb keeps only in-frame clones here, not all; method: immunoSEQ multiplex PCR. The sample consists of about 990,000 clones, 70% to 80% of them appearing once. Source material: memory CD4+ T cells from PBMCs. Described subset: CD45RA-negative fraction. These receptors came from a man aged 18 to 35 in good health. Some clones in this sample may be carry-over from other donors' samples.

This sequence joins TRBV28 and TRBJ2-5, with D perhaps TRBD1 or TRBD2 (5 bases each). This CDR3 is built from 12 residues. V gave up 6 bases and J gave up 11 bases, with 16 bases separating them. Germline CDR1 and CDR2: MDHEN and SYDVKM. DNA of the CDR3: TGTGCCAGCAGAGGGACGCCATGGGAGCAGTACTTC. This gives the protein CASRGTPWEQYF.

This clone was picked up a small number of times. The chain has TRBV5-8 and TRBJ2-7; the match to TRBD1 covers 9 bases. Trimming took 9 bases from V and 4 from J; bases not matched to a gene: 11. This CDR3 is 14 amino acids long. From germline, CDR1 is SGHTS and CDR2 YDEGEE. The CDR3 sequence is CATTLRDRVYEQYF. The CDR3 nucleotides read TGTGCCACCACGCTCCGGGACAGGGTTTACGAGCAGTACTTC.

The CDR3 nucleotides are TGTGCCATCAGTGGGACGACAGGGGAGAAGTGGTACGAGCAGTACTTC. Its translation: CAISGTTGEKWYEQYF. This sequence joins TRBV10-3 and TRBJ2-7, with 8 bases identical to TRBD1. The CDR3 extends over 16 amino acids. In germline, CDR1 is ENHRY, CDR2 SYGVKD. The ends lost 4 bases at V and 4 bases at J; junction bases unmatched: 12.